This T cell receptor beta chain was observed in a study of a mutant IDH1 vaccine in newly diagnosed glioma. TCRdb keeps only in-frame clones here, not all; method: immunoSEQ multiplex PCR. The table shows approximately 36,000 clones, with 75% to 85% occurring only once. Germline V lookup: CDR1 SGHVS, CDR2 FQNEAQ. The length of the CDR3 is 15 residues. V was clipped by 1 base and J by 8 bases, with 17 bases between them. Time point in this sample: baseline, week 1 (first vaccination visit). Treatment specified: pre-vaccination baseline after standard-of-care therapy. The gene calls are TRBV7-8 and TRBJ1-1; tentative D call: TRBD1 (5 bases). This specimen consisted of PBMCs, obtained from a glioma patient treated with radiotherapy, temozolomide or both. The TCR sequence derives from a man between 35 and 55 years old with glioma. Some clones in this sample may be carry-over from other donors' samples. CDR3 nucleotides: TGTGCCAGCAGCTTAGGTTTTGGTGGCAGGGAGGAAGCTTTCTTT. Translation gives CASSLGFGGREEAFF.